The 26 T cell receptor beta chains in this list originate from one sample, sequenced in a study of T cell responses to AZD1222 COVID-19 vaccine. The assay was immunoSEQ multiplex PCR, and TCRdb's table has in-frame clones only and misses some. The sample shows about 150,000 clones, about nine tenths of them seen only once. The sequencing here drew on peripheral blood, taken on day 0 of AZD1222 vaccination. These receptors came from an adult in good health.

This clone has more than one count but fewer than ten. The chain links TRBV2 to TRBJ2-7; TRBD1 aligns across 7 bases. Germline assignment: CDR1 SNHLY and CDR2 FYNNEI. Trimming cost V 6 bases and J 5 bases; bases outside gene matches: 4. This CDR3 comprises 12 residues. The chain's CDR3 is CASRGQNHEQYF. The CDR3 DNA reads as TGTGCCAGCAGGGGACAGAATCACGAGCAGTACTTC.

The rearrangement joins TRBV6-4 to TRBJ2-1; TRBD2 matches 8 bases. CDR1 and CDR2 from the germline V gene are MRHNA and SNTAGT. The ends lost 3 bases at V and 6 bases at J; junction bases unmatched: 7. This CDR3 has 15 residues. The CDR3: CASSEGLGVTNEQFF. Here the CDR3 DNA reads TGTGCCAGCAGTGAGGGACTAGGAGTAACCAATGAGCAGTTCTTC.

V and J are TRBV7-3 and TRBJ2-5, with a tentative D call TRBD2 (6 bases). The germline V gene encodes CDR1 SGHTA and CDR2 FQGTGA. Between the trimmed V and J ends, which lost 5 bases and 1 base, there was a span of 11 bases. The CDR3 is made up of 14 amino acids. CDR3: CASSDLGGQETQYF. The DNA for the CDR3 is TGTGCCAGCAGCGACTTGGGGGGCCAAGAGACCCAGTACTTC.

This clone was seen only once. This chain links TRBV2 with TRBJ1-2, with D unclear. The germline V gene encodes CDR1 SNHLY and CDR2 FYNNEI. The CDR3 runs 15 residues. The V end was cut by 3 bases, the J end by 0 bases, with 11 bases between. The CDR3 nucleotides are TGTGCCAGCAGTGATTGGCAAAAATCTAACTATGGCTACACCTTC. As protein: CASSDWQKSNYGYTF.

The gene calls are TRBV6-5 and TRBJ2-3; D uncertain. The CDR3 totals 15 residues. The ends were cut back, 4 bases at V and 4 bases at J, with 15 bases in the middle. Germline CDR1 MNHEY, CDR2 SVGAGI. The CDR3 sequence: CASSSSLTGADTQYF. CDR3 DNA: TGTGCCAGCAGTTCATCACTGACGGGCGCAGATACGCAGTATTTT.

This chain uses TRBV20-1 with TRBJ2-3, with D perhaps assigned TRBD1 or TRBD2 (5 bases each). Germline assignment: CDR1 DFQATT and CDR2 SNEGSKA (reference sequence). The CDR3 is made up of 17 amino acids. V was shortened by 3 bases and J by 0 bases, with 19 bases between the two germline ends. The CDR3 sequence is CSASGAGDPPSTDTQYF. Here the CDR3 DNA reads TGCAGTGCTAGTGGGGCGGGTGACCCCCCTAGCACAGATACGCAGTATTTT.

V usage is TRBV5-1 and J usage is TRBJ2-3; D is ambiguous. Germline values: CDR1 SGHRS, CDR2 YFSETQ. With 3 bases removed from V and 5 bases from J, the gap between germline ends came to 10 bases. The CDR3 sequence is 13 residues long. CDR3: CASSSTPRDTQYF. DNA for the CDR3: TGCGCCAGCAGCTCTACACCGCGAGATACGCAGTATTTT.

This clone has more than one count but fewer than ten. The CDR3 DNA reads TGTGCCAGTAGGAGAGCGGGGGGAGCCTACGAGCAGTACTTC. The encoded protein is CASRRAGGAYEQYF. The chain links TRBV19 to TRBJ2-7; TRBD2 matches 9 bases. The CDR3 has 14 amino acids. The V gene end was trimmed by 6 bases and the J gene end by 2 bases; junction bases not matched to a gene: 5. From germline, CDR1 is LNHDA and CDR2 SQIVND (reference sequence).

The chain joins TRBV28 to TRBJ1-2, with D hard to call. Between the trimmed V and J ends, which lost 4 bases and 3 bases, there was a span of 12 bases. CDR1 is MDHEN, CDR2 SYDVKM, per germline. This CDR3 has 14 amino acids. The CDR3 DNA follows: TGTGCCAGCAGTTCCCCAGGACTGGACTATGGCTACACCTTC. Translated: CASSSPGLDYGYTF.

The gene calls are TRBV10-3 and TRBJ2-3; 9 bases match TRBD2. The germline V gene has CDR1 ENHRY and CDR2 SYGVKD. Trimming took 6 bases from V and 2 from J; bases not matched to a gene: 6. This CDR3 has 15 amino acids. The CDR3 here is CAISSSGGNTDTQYF. CDR3 DNA: TGTGCCATCAGCTCCAGCGGGGGGAACACAGATACGCAGTATTTT.

The V and J genes are TRBV6-5 and TRBJ2-5, with D perhaps given as TRBD1 or TRBD2 (5 bases each). The germline CDR1 and CDR2 sequences are MNHEY and SVGAGI. The CDR3 loop spans 14 amino acids. V was cut by 0 bases and J by 5 bases, with 10 bases left in between. The CDR3 bases are TGTGCCAGCAGTTACTCGACGGGGCGGGAGACCCAGTACTTC. It codes for CASSYSTGRETQYF.

The genes are TRBV7-2 and TRBJ2-5; D ambiguous. The CDR3 covers 13 residues. Germline lookup yields CDR1 SGHTA and CDR2 FQGNSA. Trimming took off 2 bases at V and 4 bases at J, with 8 bases between the two ends. The DNA for the CDR3 is TGTGCCAGCAGCTTAACATACTCAGAGACCCAGTACTTC. Its protein product is CASSLTYSETQYF.

The CDR3 sequence is CASHTPGLNTGELFF. The DNA of the CDR3 is TGTGCCAGCCATACTCCGGGACTCAACACCGGGGAGCTGTTTTTT. The rearrangement links TRBV19 to TRBJ2-2, with D perhaps matching TRBD2 (6 bases). Trimming removed 9 bases at V and 2 bases at J, with 16 bases between. Per the germline V gene, CDR1 is LNHDA and CDR2 is SQIVND (reference sequence). The CDR3 consists of 15 residues.

This sequence joins TRBV7-6 and TRBJ1-1; 7 nucleotides align to TRBD1. Germline CDR1 SGHVS, CDR2 FNYEAQ. The junction had 4 bases not matched to a gene; V was cut back by 0 bases and J by 6 bases. This CDR3 comprises 14 residues. The CDR3 bases are TGTGCCAGCAGCTTAGCGTCCAGGGGGTCTGAAGCTTTCTTT. It translates to CASSLASRGSEAFF.

The rearrangement links TRBV18 to TRBJ2-7; 7 bases are a match to TRBD2. From germline, CDR1 is KGHSH and CDR2 LQKENI. The CDR3 extends over 13 amino acids. V lost 4 bases and J lost 3; bases outside the gene matches: 3. The CDR3 DNA follows: TGTGCCAGCTCACTGGGACTACTCTACGAGCAGTACTTC. The encoded protein is CASSLGLLYEQYF.

This chain joins TRBV29-1 and TRBJ2-2, with 9 bases aligning to TRBD2. V gave up 5 bases and J gave up 5 bases; unmatched junction bases: 12. The CDR3 covers 16 residues. Germline V gives CDR1 SQVTM, CDR2 ANQGSEA. In DNA form, the CDR3 reads TGCAGCGTTAACGCCTTTGGAGCGGGGGGAACCGGGGAGCTGTTTTTT. Translating it yields CSVNAFGAGGTGELFF.

In nucleotides, the CDR3 is TGTGCCAGCAGCCAAGAATCGATGGGAGCCAAAAACATTCAGTACTTC. Translated, it gives CASSQESMGAKNIQYF. The chain carries TRBV3-1 (or the pseudogene TRBV3-2) and TRBJ2-4; D is unresolved. The V gene lost 0 bases and the J gene lost 0 bases, with 9 bases spanning the gap. The CDR3 covers 16 residues. CDR1 is LGHDT and CDR2 is YNNKEL in the germline V gene (reference sequence).

The chain couples TRBV21-1 to TRBJ1-1; the table's TRBD1 call for D was not verified on the DNA. TRBV21-1 is described as a pseudogene. CDR3 length: 14 amino acids. This CDR3 is CASSAHRAKAEAFF. CDR3 sequence (DNA): TGTGCCAGCAGCGCCCACAGGGCGAAAGCTGAAGCTTTCTTT.

CDR3 nucleotides: TGTGCCAGCAGTCCCCAACCCCGGCGGGCCCAGCATTTT. It encodes CASSPQPRRAQHF. The V call is TRBV6-5, the J call TRBJ1-5, with D unclear. Germline V CDR1 and CDR2: MNHEY, SVGAGI. There are 13 residues in the CDR3. V dropped 5 bases and J dropped 11 bases, with 16 bases sitting between them.

This clone was counted a single time. The chain has TRBV29-1 and TRBJ2-7; D possibly corresponds to TRBD1 (6 bases). The CDR3 contains 15 residues. With 4 bases removed from V and 2 bases from J, the gap between germline ends came to 18 bases. The V gene's germline CDR1 is SQVTM and CDR2 ANQGSEA. CDR3 loop: CSVVPATGQTYEQYF. The CDR3, as DNA: TGCAGCGTTGTTCCCGCCACCGGACAGACCTACGAGCAGTACTTC.

This clone has more than one count but fewer than ten. The chain carries TRBV7-2 and TRBJ1-1, with 9 bases that match TRBD1. The CDR3 consists of 18 residues. Trimming cost V 2 bases and J 0 bases; bases outside gene matches: 10. Germline lookup yields CDR1 SGHTA and CDR2 FQGNSA. CDR3 DNA sequence: TGTGCCAGCAGCTTAAGGGCCGGGACAGGGTCCTTGAACACTGAAGCTTTCTTT. Protein sequence: CASSLRAGTGSLNTEAFF.

V and J are TRBV5-4 and TRBJ2-7; the D gene could be TRBD1 or TRBD2 (5 bases each). Germline V lookup: CDR1 SGHNT, CDR2 YYREEE (reference sequence). V lost 3 bases to trimming and J lost 2 bases, with 12 bases between them. This CDR3 contains 14 residues. CDR3 DNA: TGTGCCAGCAGCTGGGATGGGGGAGCCTACGAGCAGTACTTC. Translating gives CASSWDGGAYEQYF. The full variable domain, rest sourced from reference TRBV5-4 and TRBJ2-7, is ETGVTQSPTHLIKTRGQQVTLRCSSQSGHNTVSWYQQALGQGPQFIFQYYREEENGRGNFPPRFSGLQFPNYSSELNVNALELDDSALYLCASSWDGGAYEQYFGPGTRLTVT.

This rearrangement joins TRBV7-9 to TRBJ2-1; TRBD1 might be the D (6 bases). The V and J ends lost 2 bases and 4 bases respectively, with 12 bases between them. In germline, CDR1 is SEHNR, CDR2 FQNEAQ (reference sequence). The CDR3 covers 15 residues. Here the CDR3 DNA reads TGTGCCAGCAGCTTATGGGCAGGGGTTTACAATGAGCAGTTCTTC. This codes for CASSLWAGVYNEQFF.

The chain couples TRBV4-3 to TRBJ2-1, with 10 bases that match TRBD2. Germline V lookup: CDR1 LGHNA, CDR2 YSLEER. Losses at the gene ends were 4 bases for V and 6 bases for J; bases not matched to a gene: 3. The CDR3 length is 14 residues. The CDR3 here is CASSLAGGLNEQFF. The CDR3 nucleotides read TGCGCCAGCAGCCTAGCGGGGGGCCTCAATGAGCAGTTCTTC.

V is TRBV5-4 and J is TRBJ2-7, with D tentatively TRBD2 (5 bases). The V end lost 0 bases, the J end lost 3 bases, and 7 bases lay between the germline ends. The CDR3 has 13 residues. The germline V gene encodes CDR1 SGHNT and CDR2 YYREEE (reference sequence). CDR3: CASSLDSGYEQYF. In DNA, the CDR3 is TGTGCCAGCAGCTTGGACAGCGGCTACGAGCAGTACTTC.

The genes are TRBV6-1 and TRBJ1-5, with D possibly TRBD1 on 5 matching bases. This CDR3 is 19 amino acids long. Germline CDR1 MNHNS, CDR2 SASEGT. The V gene lost 2 bases and the J gene lost 0 bases, with 20 bases spanning the gap. The CDR3 loop is CASSEYPSQGAFSNQPQHF. CDR3 nucleotide sequence: TGTGCCAGCAGTGAATACCCGTCCCAAGGGGCCTTTAGCAATCAGCCCCAGCATTTT.